This T cell receptor (beta chain) emerged from a study of identifying expanded T cells in peripheral blood. The germline gives CDR1 SNHLY, CDR2 FYNNEI. CDR3 length equals 15 residues. With 7 bases clipped from V and 1 base from J, the junction kept 6 bases outside the gene matches. Generated by immunoSEQ multiplex PCR, the TCRdb table keeps only in-frame clones and is missing some. The sample includes under 150,000 clones, roughly 90% of them seen just once. The TCR was taken from a person aged 18 to 70 in good health. Material for sequencing was blood. This chain links TRBV2 with TRBJ2-3; TRBD2 matches at 9 bases. The CDR3 nucleotides read TGTGCCAGCAACGCGGGAGGGGGACGCACAGATACGCAGTATTTT. This translates into CASNAGGGRTDTQYF.